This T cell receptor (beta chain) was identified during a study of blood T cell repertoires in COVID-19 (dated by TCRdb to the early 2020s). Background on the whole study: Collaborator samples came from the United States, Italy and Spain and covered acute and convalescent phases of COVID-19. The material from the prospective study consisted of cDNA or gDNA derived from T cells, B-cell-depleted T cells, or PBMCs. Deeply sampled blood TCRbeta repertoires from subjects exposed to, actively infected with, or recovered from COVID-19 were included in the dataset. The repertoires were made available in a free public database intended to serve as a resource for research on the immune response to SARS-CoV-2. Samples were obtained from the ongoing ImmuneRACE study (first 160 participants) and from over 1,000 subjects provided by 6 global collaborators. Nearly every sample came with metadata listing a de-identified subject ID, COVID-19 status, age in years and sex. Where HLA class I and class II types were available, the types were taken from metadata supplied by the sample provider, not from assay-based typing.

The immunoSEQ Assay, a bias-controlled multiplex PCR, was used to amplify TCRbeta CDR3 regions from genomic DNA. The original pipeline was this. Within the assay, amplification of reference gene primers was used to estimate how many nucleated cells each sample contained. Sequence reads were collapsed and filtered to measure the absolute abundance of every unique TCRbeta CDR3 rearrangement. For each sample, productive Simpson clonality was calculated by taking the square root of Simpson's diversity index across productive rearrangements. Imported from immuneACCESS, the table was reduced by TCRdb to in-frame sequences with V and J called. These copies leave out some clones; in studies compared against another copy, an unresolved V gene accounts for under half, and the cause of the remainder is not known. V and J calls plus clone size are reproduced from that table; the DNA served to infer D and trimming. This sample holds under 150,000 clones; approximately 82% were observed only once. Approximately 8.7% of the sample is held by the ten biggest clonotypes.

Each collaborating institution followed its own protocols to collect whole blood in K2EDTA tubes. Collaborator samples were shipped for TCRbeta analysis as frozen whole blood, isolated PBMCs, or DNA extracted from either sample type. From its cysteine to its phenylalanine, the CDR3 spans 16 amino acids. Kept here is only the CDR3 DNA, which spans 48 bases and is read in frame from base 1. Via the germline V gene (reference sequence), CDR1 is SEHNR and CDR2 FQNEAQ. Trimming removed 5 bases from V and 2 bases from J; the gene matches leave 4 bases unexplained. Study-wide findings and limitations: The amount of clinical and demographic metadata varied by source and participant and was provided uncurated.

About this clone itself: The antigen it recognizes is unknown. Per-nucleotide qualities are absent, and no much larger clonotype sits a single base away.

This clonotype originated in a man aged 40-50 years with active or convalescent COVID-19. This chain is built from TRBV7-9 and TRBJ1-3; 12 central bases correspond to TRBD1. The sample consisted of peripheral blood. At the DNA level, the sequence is TGTGCCAGCAGCCTCGGGACAGGGGGCCCTGGAAACACCATATATTTT. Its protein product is CASSLGTGGPGNTIYF.